The entry below gives a single TCR beta chain sequence along with its context. This sample is part of a study of cytomegalovirus exposure and HLA in healthy donors. Study details: Among approximately 400 genotyped donors, 65% to 90% fell in the Caucasian-associated ancestry cluster.

Use of 60 Vbeta and 13 Jbeta primers characterized the PCR. The data were produced by immunoSEQ multiplex PCR, yet TCRdb's version contains in-frame clones alone and is incomplete. The profile shows around 170,000 clones, about three quarters of them singletons. J gave up 4 bases and V 6 bases, and 9 bases lay outside the gene matches. Germline V gene lookup returns CDR1 SGHRS and CDR2 YFSETQ. This CDR3 comprises 15 residues. The chain carries TRBV5-1 and TRBJ1-5; 8 positions match TRBD1. The sequence was obtained from a girl between 5 and 17 years old in good health and CMV-seronegative. Material for sequencing was PBMCs. The CDR3 loop reads CASTPTGGWNQPQHF. The DNA of the CDR3 is TGCGCCAGCACTCCAACAGGGGGGTGGAATCAGCCCCAGCATTTT.